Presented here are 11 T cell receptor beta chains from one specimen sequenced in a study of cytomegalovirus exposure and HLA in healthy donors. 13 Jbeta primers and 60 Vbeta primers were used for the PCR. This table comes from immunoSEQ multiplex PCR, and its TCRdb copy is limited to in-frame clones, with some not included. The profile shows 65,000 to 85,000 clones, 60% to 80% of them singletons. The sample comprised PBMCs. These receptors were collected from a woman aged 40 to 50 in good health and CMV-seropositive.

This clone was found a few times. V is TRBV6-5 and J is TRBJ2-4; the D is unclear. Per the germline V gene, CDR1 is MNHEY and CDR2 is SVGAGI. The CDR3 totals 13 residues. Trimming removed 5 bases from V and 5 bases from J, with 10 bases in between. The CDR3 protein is CASSSPVQNIQYF. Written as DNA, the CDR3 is TGTGCCAGCAGTAGTCCGGTCCAAAACATTCAGTACTTC.

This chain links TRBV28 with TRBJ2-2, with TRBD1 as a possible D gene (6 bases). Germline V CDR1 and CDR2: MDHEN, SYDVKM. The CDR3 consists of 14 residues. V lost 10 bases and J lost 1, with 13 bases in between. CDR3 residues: CATTRQENTGELFF. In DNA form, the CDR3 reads TGTGCCACCACACGACAGGAGAACACCGGGGAGCTGTTTTTT.

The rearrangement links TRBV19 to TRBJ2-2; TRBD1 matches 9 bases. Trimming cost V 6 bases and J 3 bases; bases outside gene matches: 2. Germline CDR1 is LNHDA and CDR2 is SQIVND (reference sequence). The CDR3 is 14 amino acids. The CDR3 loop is CASRRQGDTGELFF. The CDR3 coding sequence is TGTGCCAGTAGACGACAGGGGGACACCGGGGAGCTGTTTTTT.

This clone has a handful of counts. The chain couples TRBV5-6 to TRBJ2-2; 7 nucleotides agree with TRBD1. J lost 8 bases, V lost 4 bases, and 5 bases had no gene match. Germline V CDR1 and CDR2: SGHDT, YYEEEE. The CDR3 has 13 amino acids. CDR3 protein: CASSRTGRGELFF. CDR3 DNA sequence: TGTGCCAGCAGCAGGACAGGTCGGGGGGAGCTGTTTTTT.

The CDR3 DNA sequence: TGCAGCGTTGTGTGGCTAGCGGCTTACAATGAGCAGTTCTTC. It codes for CSVVWLAAYNEQFF. The chain joins TRBV29-1 to TRBJ2-1; 7 bases fit TRBD2. Trimming at V came to 4 bases and at J to 4 bases, leaving 7 bases not matched to a gene. The CDR3 extends over 14 amino acids. CDR1 and CDR2 (germline): SQVTM, ANQGSEA.

CDR3 DNA: TGCGCCAGCAGCTTGGACTGGAACACTGAAGCTTTCTTT. Translation gives CASSLDWNTEAFF. The V and J genes are TRBV5-1 and TRBJ1-1; D is unresolved. V lost 0 bases, J lost 1 base, and 4 bases lay in between. The CDR3 consists of 13 residues. Germline values: CDR1 SGHRS, CDR2 YFSETQ.

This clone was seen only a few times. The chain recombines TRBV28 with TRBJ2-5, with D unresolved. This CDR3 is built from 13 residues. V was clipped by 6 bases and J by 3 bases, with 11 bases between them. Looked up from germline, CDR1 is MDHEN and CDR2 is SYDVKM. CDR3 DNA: TGTGCCAGCAGACCTATGACAAAAGAGACCCAGTACTTC. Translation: CASRPMTKETQYF.

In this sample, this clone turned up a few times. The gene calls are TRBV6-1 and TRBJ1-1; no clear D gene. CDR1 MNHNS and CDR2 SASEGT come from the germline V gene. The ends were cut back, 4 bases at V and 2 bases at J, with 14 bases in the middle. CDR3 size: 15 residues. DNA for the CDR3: TGTGCCAGCAGTGCCCTCTCCCGGGGTAACACTGAAGCTTTCTTT. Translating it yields CASSALSRGNTEAFF.

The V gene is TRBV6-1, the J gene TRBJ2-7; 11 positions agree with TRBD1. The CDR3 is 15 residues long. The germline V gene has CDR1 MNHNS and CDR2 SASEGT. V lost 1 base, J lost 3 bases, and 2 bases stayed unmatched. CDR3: CASSEGGTGGYEQYF. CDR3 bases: TGTGCCAGCAGTGAAGGCGGGACAGGGGGCTACGAGCAGTACTTC.

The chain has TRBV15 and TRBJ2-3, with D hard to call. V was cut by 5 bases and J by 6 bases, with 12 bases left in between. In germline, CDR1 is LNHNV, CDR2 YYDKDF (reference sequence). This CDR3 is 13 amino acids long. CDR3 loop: CATSAQMVDTQYF. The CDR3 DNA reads TGTGCCACCAGCGCCCAGATGGTGGATACGCAGTATTTT.

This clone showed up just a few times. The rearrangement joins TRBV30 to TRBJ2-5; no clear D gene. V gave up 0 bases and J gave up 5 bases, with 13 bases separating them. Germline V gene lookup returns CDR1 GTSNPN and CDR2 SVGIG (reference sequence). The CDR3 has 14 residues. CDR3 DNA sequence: TGTGCCTGGAGTGTATCCCTTCCCGGGGAGACCCAGTACTTC. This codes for CAWSVSLPGETQYF.